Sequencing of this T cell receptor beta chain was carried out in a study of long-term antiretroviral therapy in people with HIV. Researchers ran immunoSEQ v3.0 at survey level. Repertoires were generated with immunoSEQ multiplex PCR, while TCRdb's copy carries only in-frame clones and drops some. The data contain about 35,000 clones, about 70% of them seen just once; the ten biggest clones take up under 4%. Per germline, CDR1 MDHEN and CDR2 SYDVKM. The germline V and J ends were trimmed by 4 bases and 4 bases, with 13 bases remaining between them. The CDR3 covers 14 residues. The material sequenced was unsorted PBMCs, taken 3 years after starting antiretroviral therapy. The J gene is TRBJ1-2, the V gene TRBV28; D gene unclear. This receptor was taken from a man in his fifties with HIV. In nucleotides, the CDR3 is TGTGCCAGCAGTTCCGGCGGACGGTTCTATGGCTACACCTTC. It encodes CASSSGGRFYGYTF.